These 11 T cell receptor beta chains were all obtained from the same sample, sequenced in a study of blood T cell repertoires in COVID-19. Libraries were prepared by immunoSEQ multiplex PCR; TCRdb keeps only in-frame clonotypes and omits some of them. The data hold about 130,000 clones, with approximately 82% observed a single time. The sample comprised peripheral blood. The receptors shown here come from a man aged 35 to 55 with active or convalescent COVID-19.

The chain has TRBV25-1 and TRBJ1-2; 7 nucleotides match TRBD1. CDR1 and CDR2 (germline): MGHDK, SYGVNS. Losses at the gene ends were 6 bases for V and 8 bases for J; bases not matched to a gene: 9. The CDR3 runs 13 residues. The CDR3, as DNA: TGTGCCAGCAGAACCCGGGACAGCTGGGGCTACACCTTC. Its protein product is CASRTRDSWGYTF.

The chain employs TRBV2 and TRBJ2-3; 9 bases line up with TRBD1. Unmatched junction bases numbered 7, after V lost 5 bases and J lost 4 bases. The CDR3 is made up of 15 amino acids. CDR1 and CDR2 (germline): SNHLY, FYNNEI. The chain's CDR3 is CASSWTGEVSDTQYF. The CDR3 bases are TGTGCCAGCAGTTGGACAGGGGAGGTGTCAGATACGCAGTATTTT.

The chain carries TRBV5-5 and TRBJ1-1; 7 nucleotides agree with TRBD1. The germline V gene has CDR1 SGHKS and CDR2 YYEKEE (reference sequence). The CDR3 is made up of 16 amino acids. With V trimmed by 1 base and J by 0 bases, 6 bases remained unmatched. The CDR3 loop is CASSLRTGLMNTEAFF. CDR3 DNA sequence: TGTGCCAGCAGCTTGCGGACAGGTCTCATGAACACTGAAGCTTTCTTT.

V gene TRBV11-3 combines with J gene TRBJ2-2; D may be TRBD1 (6 bases). This CDR3 has 20 residues. The germline V gene encodes CDR1 SGHNT and CDR2 YENEEA. Deletions cut 0 bases from V and 2 bases from J, with 22 bases between. The chain's CDR3 is CASSLDRWGTGTPNTGELFF. Here the CDR3 DNA reads TGTGCCAGCAGCTTAGATAGATGGGGGACCGGGACACCAAACACCGGGGAGCTGTTTTTT.

There are a few counts of this clone. The J gene is TRBJ1-5, the V gene TRBV19; TRBD1 is a possible D gene (6 bases). The length of the CDR3 is 13 residues. The V end lost 8 bases, the J end lost 3 bases, and 11 bases lay between the germline ends. The germline V gene has CDR1 LNHDA and CDR2 SQIVND (reference sequence). CDR3 nucleotides: TGTGCCAGTCAGGGGTTTAACAATCAGCCCCAGCATTTT. Its protein product is CASQGFNNQPQHF.

The CDR3 coding sequence is TGTGCCAGCAGCTTAGGGCGGGGGGGCCCTCCCGAGCAGTACTTC. Residues: CASSLGRGGPPEQYF. The chain is built from TRBV11-2 and TRBJ2-7, with 9 bases matching TRBD2. Trimming removed 1 base from V and 6 bases from J; junction bases left unmatched: 7. The CDR3 has 15 amino acids. Germline CDR1 SGHAT, CDR2 FQNNGV.

This rearrangement joins TRBV21-1 to TRBJ2-7; TRBD2, the D gene given by the table, was not confirmed from the DNA. TRBV21-1 is recorded as a pseudogene. The CDR3 is 17 residues long. CDR3 protein: CASSKIGLAGKAYEQYF. The CDR3 DNA is TGTGCCAGCAGCAAAATCGGCCTAGCGGGGAAAGCCTACGAGCAGTACTTC.

V gene TRBV2 combines with J gene TRBJ1-5, with TRBD1 matching over 7 bases. Looked up from germline, CDR1 is SNHLY and CDR2 is FYNNEI. J gave up 5 bases and V 6 bases, and 7 bases lay outside the gene matches. The CDR3 is 14 amino acids. This CDR3 is CASRDRFADQPQHF. The CDR3 bases are TGTGCCAGCAGGGACAGGTTCGCCGATCAGCCCCAGCATTTT.

V usage is TRBV2 and J usage is TRBJ2-5; no definite D call. Germline CDR1 and CDR2: SNHLY and FYNNEI. V was clipped by 3 bases and J by 4 bases, with 15 bases between them. The CDR3 extends over 15 amino acids. As DNA, the CDR3 is TGTGCCAGCAGTGATCGAGGCCTTTCGGGAGAGACCCAGTACTTC. Translated, it gives CASSDRGLSGETQYF.

The sample holds many counts of this clone. The genes are TRBV10-2 and TRBJ1-3, with no clear D. V was shortened by 4 bases and J by 0 bases, with 10 bases between the two germline ends. The CDR3 spans 15 residues. Germline loops: CDR1 WSHSY, CDR2 SAAADI. The CDR3 nucleotides read TGCGCCAGCAGTGTGAACAGACCCTCTGGAAACACCATATATTTT. Translated: CASSVNRPSGNTIYF.

The chain employs TRBV6-5 and TRBJ1-2; 8 nucleotides match TRBD1. Trimming removed 6 bases from V and 8 bases from J; junction bases left unmatched: 8. CDR3 length equals 13 residues. CDR1 and CDR2 from the germline V gene are MNHEY and SVGAGI. CDR3 sequence (DNA): TGTGCCAGCAGCAAGGACAGGGTGGGAGGCTACACCTTC. Amino acid sequence: CASSKDRVGGYTF.